The 30 T cell receptor beta chains reported below all come from one sample, sequenced in a study of OX40 agonist ivuxolimab in advanced cancers. Method: immunoSEQ multiplex PCR; TCRdb's copy keeps in-frame clones and lacks some. This sample has tens of thousands of clones; more than 75% occur once, and the top ten carry roughly 16%. The starting material was CD4+ or CD8+ T cells sorted from blood, obtained in a trial of the OX40 agonist ivuxolimab. Receptors were obtained from an adult with an advanced solid tumor such as melanoma, head and neck, liver or kidney cancer.

The chain joins TRBV27 to TRBJ2-1, with TRBD2 matching 8 bases. Germline loops: CDR1 MNHEY, CDR2 SMNVEV (reference sequence). Trimming took 5 bases from V and 2 from J; bases not matched to a gene: 5. The CDR3 runs 15 residues. The DNA for the CDR3 is TGTGCCAGCAGTATAAGCGGGGGACCCTACAATGAGCAGTTCTTC. This translates into CASSISGGPYNEQFF.

V usage is TRBV7-9 and J usage is TRBJ2-7; the D call may be TRBD1 or TRBD2 (5 bases each). V lost 10 bases and J 0 bases, leaving 16 bases between the germline ends. The CDR3 contains 14 residues. The germline V gene has CDR1 SEHNR and CDR2 FQNEAQ (reference sequence). The chain's CDR3 is CAIPRGPDSYEQYF. The CDR3 region has the DNA TGTGCCATCCCTCGGGGCCCGGACTCCTACGAGCAGTACTTC.

The rearrangement links TRBV19 to TRBJ2-2; D is undetermined. The CDR3 length is 10 residues. Trimming removed 4 bases at V and 7 bases at J, with 1 base between. Germline-derived CDR1 and CDR2 are LNHDA and SQIVND (reference sequence). CDR3 loop: CASSSGELFF. For the CDR3, the DNA is TGTGCCAGTAGTAGCGGGGAGCTGTTTTTT.

This chain connects TRBV18 to TRBJ1-4, with D hard to call. The germline V gene has CDR1 KGHSH and CDR2 LQKENI. CDR3 length: 15 residues. The ends were cut back, 5 bases at V and 3 bases at J, with 13 bases in the middle. The CDR3 here is CASSSRRTPNEKLFF. The CDR3 DNA follows: TGTGCCAGCTCATCTCGACGGACCCCTAATGAAAAACTGTTTTTT.

The chain uses TRBV5-6 and TRBJ1-5, with 10 nucleotides matching TRBD1. The germline V gene has CDR1 SGHDT and CDR2 YYEEEE. This CDR3 has 15 amino acids. V gave up 0 bases and J gave up 5 bases; unmatched junction bases: 2. The DNA for the CDR3 is TGTGCCAGCAGCTTGGACGGGACAGGGGATCAGCCCCAGCATTTT. This sequence encodes CASSLDGTGDQPQHF.

V and J are TRBV6-5 and TRBJ2-5; D uncertain. Trimming shortened V by 5 bases and J by 0 bases, and 10 bases separated the two germline ends. Germline-derived CDR1 and CDR2 are MNHEY and SVGAGI. The CDR3 consists of 14 residues. For the CDR3, the DNA is TGTGCCAGCAGTCTGTTAGTAAACCAAGAGACCCAGTACTTC. Translation: CASSLLVNQETQYF.

Only one count was recorded for this clone. The chain recombines TRBV7-3 with TRBJ2-6; D remains unclear. The V gene's germline CDR1 is SGHTA and CDR2 FQGTGA. The CDR3 runs to 14 residues. V was pared by 2 bases and J by 2 bases, with 4 bases between. The CDR3, as DNA: TGTGCCAGCAGCTTACTAGCTGGGGCCAACGTCCTGACTTTC. This encodes CASSLLAGANVLTF. Together with reference TRBV7-3 and TRBJ2-6, the CDR3 gives the full variable domain: GAGVSQTPSNKVTEKGKYVELRCDPISGHTALYWYRQSLGQGPEFLIYFQGTGAADDSGLPNDRFFAVRPEGSVSTLKIQRTERGDSAVYLCASSLLAGANVLTFGAGSRLTVL.

The chain has TRBV6-1 and TRBJ1-3, with D unclear. This CDR3 contains 15 residues. Trimming shortened V by 1 base and J by 0 bases, and 7 bases separated the two germline ends. Germline CDR1 and CDR2: MNHNS and SASEGT. The CDR3 region is CASSEELYSGNTIYF. The CDR3 region has the DNA TGTGCCAGCAGTGAAGAGTTATACTCTGGAAACACCATATATTTT.

This chain links TRBV5-6 with TRBJ2-7; 11 nucleotides align to TRBD2. V shed 4 bases and J 3 bases; nucleotides not matched to a gene: 3. The CDR3 covers 14 residues. The germline gives CDR1 SGHDT, CDR2 YYEEEE. The CDR3 coding sequence is TGTGCCAGCAGCGGGACTAGCGGCCTCTACGAGCAGTACTTC. Encoded protein: CASSGTSGLYEQYF.

The chain has TRBV10-3 and TRBJ1-1, with TRBD1 matching over 8 bases. CDR3 length: 14 residues. With V trimmed by 7 bases and J by 5 bases, 9 bases remained unmatched. Germline V gene lookup returns CDR1 ENHRY and CDR2 SYGVKD. CDR3 bases: TGTGCCATCAAAAGTTCACAGGGGGAAACTGAAGCTTTCTTT. Translated, it gives CAIKSSQGETEAFF.

This clone occurred once. The gene calls are TRBV5-4 and TRBJ1-1; the D is unclear. Germline CDR1 is SGHNT and CDR2 is YYREEE (reference sequence). The CDR3 covers 16 residues. Trimming removed 6 bases at V and 0 bases at J, with 18 bases between. Here the CDR3 DNA reads TGTGCCAGCAACCCATCAAGGGAATTCATGAACACTGAAGCTTTCTTT. Translating gives CASNPSREFMNTEAFF.

V usage is TRBV27 and J usage is TRBJ1-4; D call uncertain. Germline CDR1 reads MNHEY; CDR2 reads SMNVEV (reference sequence). The CDR3 has 14 amino acids. V lost 5 bases and J lost 8, with 15 bases in between. DNA of the CDR3: TGTGCCAGCAGTCCACAACTCCGAGGCGAAAAACTGTTTTTT. Encoded protein: CASSPQLRGEKLFF.

The chain links TRBV7-6 to TRBJ2-2, with 9 bases lining up with TRBD1. The CDR3 is 18 residues long. J lost 7 bases, V lost 3 bases, and 15 bases had no gene match. From germline, CDR1 is SGHVS and CDR2 FNYEAQ. CDR3 region: CASSFHIATGGAGGELFF. DNA for the CDR3: TGTGCCAGCAGCTTCCATATCGCCACAGGGGGCGCCGGCGGGGAGCTGTTTTTT.

This chain connects TRBV11-2 to TRBJ1-4; 8 bases are shared with TRBD1. CDR1 is SGHAT, CDR2 FQNNGV, per germline. This CDR3 has 17 amino acids. V shed 7 bases and J 0 bases; nucleotides not matched to a gene: 10. The CDR3 reads CASIKQGALATNEKLFF. Here the CDR3 DNA reads TGTGCCAGCATCAAGCAGGGGGCCCTTGCAACTAATGAAAAACTGTTTTTT.

V gene TRBV18 combines with J gene TRBJ1-5; possible D gene TRBD1, 5 bases. Germline-derived CDR1 and CDR2 are KGHSH and LQKENI. Trimming took 0 bases from V and 7 from J, leaving 13 bases between them. There are 15 residues in the CDR3. The CDR3 sequence: CASSPPGAGRQPQHF. The CDR3 DNA follows: TGTGCCAGCTCACCACCGGGAGCAGGGAGGCAGCCCCAGCATTTT.

The J gene is TRBJ1-6, the V gene TRBV25-1; the D is unclear. This CDR3 has 13 residues. Germline-derived CDR1 and CDR2 are MGHDK and SYGVNS. V gave up 4 bases and J gave up 14 bases, with 15 bases separating them. For the CDR3, the DNA is TGTGCCAGCAGTGCACTCCTTTCGGGGACCCTCCACTTT. Its translation: CASSALLSGTLHF.

The chain is built from TRBV6-5 and TRBJ2-1; 9 bases fit TRBD1. There are 15 residues in the CDR3. Germline assignment: CDR1 MNHEY and CDR2 SVGAGI. Trimming at V came to 5 bases and at J to 7 bases, leaving 9 bases not matched to a gene. The CDR3 coding sequence is TGTGCCAGCAGTAACACCGGGACAGGGATGAATGAGCAGTTCTTC. This translates into CASSNTGTGMNEQFF.

The chain has TRBV7-8 and TRBJ2-5; 8 nucleotides align to TRBD2. Near its end, the DNA agrees better with TRBJ2-7, so the J call may be wrong. The CDR3 extends over 16 amino acids. CDR1 is SGHVS and CDR2 is FQNEAQ in the germline V gene. This CDR3 is CASSLISGGYSYEQYF. CDR3 bases: TGTGCCAGCAGCTTAATATCGGGGGGGTATTCGTACGAGCAGTACTTC.

This clone was recorded only once. V is TRBV11-3 and J is TRBJ1-1, with TRBD1 identical over 9 bases. The length of the CDR3 is 16 residues. Losses at the gene ends were 3 bases for V and 1 base for J; bases not matched to a gene: 6. Germline V gene data show CDR1 as SGHNT and CDR2 as YENEEA. CDR3 region: CASSFPRTGENTEAFF. DNA for the CDR3: TGTGCCAGCAGCTTTCCCCGGACAGGGGAGAACACTGAAGCTTTCTTT. Supplemented by reference TRBV11-3 and TRBJ1-1, the full variable domain reads EAGVVQSPRYKIIEKKQPVAFWCNPISGHNTLYWYLQNLGQGPELLIRYENEEAVDDSQLPKDRFSAERLKGVDSTLKIQPAELGDSAVYLCASSFPRTGENTEAFFGQGTRLTVV.

V and J are TRBV7-3 and TRBJ1-1; D unclear. The length of the CDR3 is 16 residues. Germline V gene data show CDR1 as SGHTA and CDR2 as FQGTGA. V was shortened by 2 bases and J by 1 base, with 14 bases between the two germline ends. CDR3 residues: CASSLAGKVWNTEAFF. CDR3 nucleotides: TGTGCCAGCAGCTTAGCCGGGAAGGTGTGGAACACTGAAGCTTTCTTT. The full variable domain, completed using reference TRBV7-3 and TRBJ1-1, is GAGVSQTPSNKVTEKGKYVELRCDPISGHTALYWYRQSLGQGPEFLIYFQGTGAADDSGLPNDRFFAVRPEGSVSTLKIQRTERGDSAVYLCASSLAGKVWNTEAFFGQGTRLTVV.

This sequence joins TRBV5-8 and TRBJ2-7, with unresolved D. The CDR3 has 14 amino acids. Trimming shortened V by 0 bases and J by 4 bases, and 11 bases separated the two germline ends. Germline V gives CDR1 SGHTS, CDR2 YDEGEE. The CDR3, as DNA: TGTGCCAGCAGCTTGGCCATCGGAGCATACGAGCAGTACTTC. It yields the protein CASSLAIGAYEQYF. The full variable domain, with the rest looked up from reference TRBV5-8 and TRBJ2-7, is EAGVTQSPTHLIKTRGQQATLRCSPISGHTSVYWYQQALGLGLQFLLWYDEGEERNRGNFPPRFSGRQFPNYSSELNVNALELEDSALYLCASSLAIGAYEQYFGPGTRLTVT.

This rearrangement joins TRBV9 to TRBJ1-2; D uncertain. This CDR3 is built from 14 residues. The V end was cut by 4 bases, the J end by 7 bases, with 17 bases between. Germline V gene data show CDR1 as SGDLS and CDR2 as YYNGEE. In DNA form, the CDR3 reads TGTGCCAGCAGCATGTTGGCCACAAGCCCTGGCTACACCTTC. It is translated as CASSMLATSPGYTF. Using reference TRBV9 and TRBJ1-2 for the parts outside the CDR3, the full variable domain is DSGVTQTPKHLITATGQRVTLRCSPRSGDLSVYWYQQSLDQGLQFLIQYYNGEERAKGNILERFSAQQFPDLHSELNLSSLELGDSALYFCASSMLATSPGYTFGSGTRLTVV.

The V gene is TRBV9, the J gene TRBJ2-5; D is uncertain. This CDR3 has 13 residues. Trimming left V 0 bases short and J 4 bases short, with 7 bases between. Germline V gives CDR1 SGDLS, CDR2 YYNGEE. The CDR3 here is CASSVEHGETQYF. The CDR3 bases are TGTGCCAGCAGCGTAGAACACGGAGAGACCCAGTACTTC.

This sequence joins TRBV10-2 and TRBJ2-1; D is ambiguous. CDR1 WSHSY and CDR2 SAAADI come from the germline V gene. The CDR3 has 13 residues. The ends were cut back, 4 bases at V and 5 bases at J, with 9 bases in the middle. CDR3 amino acids: CASSAPPHNEQFF. DNA for the CDR3: TGCGCCAGCAGTGCGCCCCCTCACAATGAGCAGTTCTTC.

This chain connects TRBV7-9 to TRBJ2-7; 7 nucleotides line up with TRBD1. V gave up 5 bases and J gave up 2 bases; unmatched junction bases: 12. Germline CDR1 SEHNR, CDR2 FQNEAQ (reference sequence). The CDR3 length is 16 residues. The CDR3 DNA follows: TGTGCCAGCAGCCAGTCCGGGACAGCGGAAACCTACGAGCAGTACTTC. It encodes CASSQSGTAETYEQYF.

V usage is TRBV29-1 and J usage is TRBJ1-1; D is undetermined. The CDR3 sequence is 15 residues long. The germline V and J ends were trimmed by 2 bases and 6 bases, with 19 bases remaining between them. Per germline, CDR1 SQVTM and CDR2 ANQGSEA. DNA for the CDR3: TGCAGCGTTGAACCGTCGATGGTCGAAATCGCTGAAGCTTTCTTT. This gives the protein CSVEPSMVEIAEAFF.

The chain has TRBV7-3 and TRBJ2-7, with D uncertain. Trimming removed 1 base from V and 0 bases from J, with 13 bases in between. The CDR3 has 16 residues. Germline lookup yields CDR1 SGHTA and CDR2 FQGTGA. This chain's CDR3 is CASSLNRVRSSYEQYF. The DNA of the CDR3 is TGTGCCAGCAGCTTAAATCGGGTGAGAAGCTCCTACGAGCAGTACTTC. Variable domain in full (rest from reference TRBV7-3 and TRBJ2-7): GAGVSQTPSNKVTEKGKYVELRCDPISGHTALYWYRQSLGQGPEFLIYFQGTGAADDSGLPNDRFFAVRPEGSVSTLKIQRTERGDSAVYLCASSLNRVRSSYEQYFGPGTRLTVT.

The J gene is TRBJ2-1, the V gene TRBV5-1; 9 bases line up with TRBD2. Germline lookup yields CDR1 SGHRS and CDR2 YFSETQ. This CDR3 has 13 residues. V shed 9 bases, J shed 6 bases, and the junction held 7 bases outside the gene matches. The CDR3 loop is CATGTSLSNEQFF. CDR3 coding DNA: TGCGCCACCGGGACTAGCCTGAGCAATGAGCAGTTCTTC.

This chain connects TRBV9 to TRBJ2-1; weak D call: TRBD1 (6 bases). CDR1 is SGDLS and CDR2 is YYNGEE in the germline V gene. The CDR3 has 15 amino acids. The V end lost 4 bases, the J end lost 2 bases, and 13 bases lay between the germline ends. The CDR3 protein is CASSYGQSPYNEQFF. In DNA, the CDR3 is TGTGCCAGCAGCTACGGACAGAGCCCCTACAATGAGCAGTTCTTC.

This chain uses TRBV27 with TRBJ2-3, with TRBD2 matching 13 bases. V lost 5 bases, J lost 3 bases, and 5 bases stayed unmatched. Germline V CDR1 and CDR2: MNHEY, SMNVEV (reference sequence). CDR3 size: 16 residues. The DNA for the CDR3 is TGTGCCAGCAGTCCACCGACTAGCGGGGGGACAGATACGCAGTATTTT. Residues: CASSPPTSGGTDTQYF.